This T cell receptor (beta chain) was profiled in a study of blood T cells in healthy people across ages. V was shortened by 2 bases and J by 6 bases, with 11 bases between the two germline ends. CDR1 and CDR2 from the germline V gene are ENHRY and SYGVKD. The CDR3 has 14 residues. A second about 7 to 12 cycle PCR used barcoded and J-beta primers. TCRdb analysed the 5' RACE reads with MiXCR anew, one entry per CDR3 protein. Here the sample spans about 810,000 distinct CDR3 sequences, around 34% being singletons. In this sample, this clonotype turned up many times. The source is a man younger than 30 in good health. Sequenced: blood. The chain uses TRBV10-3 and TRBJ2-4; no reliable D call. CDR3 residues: CAISEDKGLNIQYF. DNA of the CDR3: TGTGCCATCAGTGAGGATAAGGGTCTAAACATTCAGTACTTC.